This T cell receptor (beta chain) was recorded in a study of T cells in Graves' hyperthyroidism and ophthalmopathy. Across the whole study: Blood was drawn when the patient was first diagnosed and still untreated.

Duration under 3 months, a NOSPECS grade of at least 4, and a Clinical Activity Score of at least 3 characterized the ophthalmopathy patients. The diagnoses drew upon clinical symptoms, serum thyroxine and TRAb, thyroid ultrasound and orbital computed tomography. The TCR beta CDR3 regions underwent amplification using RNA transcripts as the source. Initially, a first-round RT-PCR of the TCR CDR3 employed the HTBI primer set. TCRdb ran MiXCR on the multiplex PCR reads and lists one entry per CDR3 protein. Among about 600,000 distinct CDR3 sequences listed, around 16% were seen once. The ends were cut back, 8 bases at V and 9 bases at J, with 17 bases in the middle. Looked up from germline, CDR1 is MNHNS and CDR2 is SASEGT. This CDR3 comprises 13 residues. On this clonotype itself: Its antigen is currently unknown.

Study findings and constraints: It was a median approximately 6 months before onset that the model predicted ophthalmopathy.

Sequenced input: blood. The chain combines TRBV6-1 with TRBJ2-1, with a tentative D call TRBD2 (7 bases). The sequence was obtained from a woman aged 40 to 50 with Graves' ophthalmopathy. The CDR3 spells CASFIGGRGEQFF. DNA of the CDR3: TGTGCCAGCTTTATCGGGGGGCGTGGTGAGCAGTTCTTC.